This T cell receptor beta chain was observed in a study of blood T cell repertoires in COVID-19. Across the study: Acute-phase and convalescent COVID-19 samples originated in the United States, Italy and Spain. Sources were T cells, B-cell-depleted T cells, or PBMCs; the material itself was cDNA or gDNA.

The CDR3 loop spans 17 amino acids. The V gene's germline CDR1 is LNHNV and CDR2 YYDKDF (reference sequence). Trimming left V 0 bases short and J 2 bases short, with 14 bases between. Authors' data handling: Reference gene primers were amplified, and this amplification served to estimate nucleated cell counts. Repertoires were generated with immunoSEQ multiplex PCR, while TCRdb's copy carries only in-frame clones and drops some. That table gives V, J and clone size, and the DNA gave D and trimming. This table holds 400,000 to 550,000 clones, 70% to 90% found once. The clonotype was recovered from a young woman with acute COVID-19. Sequences were obtained from PBMCs or T cells enriched from blood (not recorded which). V gene TRBV15 combines with J gene TRBJ1-5, with TRBD1 as a possible D gene (5 bases). The CDR3 DNA is TGTGCCACCAGCAGAGAACTCGCAGGGATAGGCAATCAGCCCCAGCATTTT. Its protein is CATSRELAGIGNQPQHF.